This T cell receptor beta chain was recorded in a study of long-term antiretroviral therapy in people with HIV. Notes on the study in general: After ART, diversity increased yet remained lower than transplant donor controls. CDR3 length ranges were narrower in HIV repertoires than in controls.

Notes on this clone: Its antigen remains unidentified.

Every one of the donors gave at least one pre-ART PBMC sample and at least two post-ART PBMC samples. Every specimen held between about 0.9-11 million cryopreserved PBMC. These were thawed and washed before DNA extraction. An immunoSEQ assay, version v3.0, was performed at survey level. The assay was immunoSEQ multiplex PCR, and TCRdb's table has in-frame clones only and misses some. The sample lists 24,000 or so clones; about four fifths were seen once. V was trimmed by 0 bases and J by 3 bases, leaving 9 bases between them. The CDR3 extends over 14 amino acids. Germline-derived CDR1 and CDR2 are SGHAT and FQNNGV.

The input for sequencing was unsorted PBMCs, taken 3 years after starting antiretroviral therapy. V and J are TRBV11-2 and TRBJ2-7, with no clear D. This sequence was found in a young man with HIV. CDR3 amino acids: CASSLDFGIYEQYF. CDR3 bases: TGTGCCAGCAGCTTAGATTTTGGGATCTACGAGCAGTACTTC.